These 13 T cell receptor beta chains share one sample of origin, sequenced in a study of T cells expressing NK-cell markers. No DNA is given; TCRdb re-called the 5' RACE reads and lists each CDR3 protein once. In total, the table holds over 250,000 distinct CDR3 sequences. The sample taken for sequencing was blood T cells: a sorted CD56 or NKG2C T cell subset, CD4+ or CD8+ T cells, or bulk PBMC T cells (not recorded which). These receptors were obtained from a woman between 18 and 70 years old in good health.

Here the CDR3 reads CASSGILASGYNEQFF. This chain links TRBV9 with TRBJ2-1. The CDR3 sequence is 16 residues long. CDR1 and CDR2 from the germline V gene are SGDLS and YYNGEE. The whole variable domain, filled in from reference TRBV9 and TRBJ2-1, reads DSGVTQTPKHLITATGQRVTLRCSPRSGDLSVYWYQQSLDQGLQFLIQYYNGEERAKGNILERFSAQQFPDLHSELNLSSLELGDSALYFCASSGILASGYNEQFFGPGTRLTVL.

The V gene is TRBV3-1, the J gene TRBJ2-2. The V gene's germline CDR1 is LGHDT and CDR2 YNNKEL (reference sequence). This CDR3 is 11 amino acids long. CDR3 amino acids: CASSQGGELFF.

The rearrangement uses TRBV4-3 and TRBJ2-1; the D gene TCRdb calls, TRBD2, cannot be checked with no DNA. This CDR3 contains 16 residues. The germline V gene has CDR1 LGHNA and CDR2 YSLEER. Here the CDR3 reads CASSQDQGLLVGEQFF.

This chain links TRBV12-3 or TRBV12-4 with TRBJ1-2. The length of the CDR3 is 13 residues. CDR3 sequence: CASSYGPRQGYTF.

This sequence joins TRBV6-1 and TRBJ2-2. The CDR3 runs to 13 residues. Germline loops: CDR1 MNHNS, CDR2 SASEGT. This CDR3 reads CASKSGLAGELFF.

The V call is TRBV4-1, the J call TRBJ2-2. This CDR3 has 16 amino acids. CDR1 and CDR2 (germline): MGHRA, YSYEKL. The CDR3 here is CAREQQRFANTGELFF.

This chain's CDR3 is CASKPPGSEQYF. The chain recombines TRBV12-3 or TRBV12-4 with TRBJ2-7; checking the TCRdb D call of TRBD1 is not possible without DNA. The CDR3 is 12 residues long.

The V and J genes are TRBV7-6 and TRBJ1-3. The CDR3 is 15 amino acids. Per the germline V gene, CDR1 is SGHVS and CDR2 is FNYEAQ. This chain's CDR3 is CASSLRGSSGNTIYF. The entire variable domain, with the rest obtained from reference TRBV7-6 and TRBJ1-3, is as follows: GAGVSQSPRYKVTKRGQDVALRCDPISGHVSLYWYRQALGQGPEFLTYFNYEAQQDKSGLPNDRFSAERPEGSISTLTIQRTEQRDSAMYRCASSLRGSSGNTIYFGEGSWLTVV.

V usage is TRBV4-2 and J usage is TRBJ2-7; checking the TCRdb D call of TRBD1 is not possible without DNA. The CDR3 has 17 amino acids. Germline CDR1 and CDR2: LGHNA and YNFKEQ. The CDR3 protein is CASSPPPGTNENYEQYF.

The chain's CDR3 is CASSSGTRYHNEQFF. This chain uses TRBV5-6 with TRBJ2-1; with no DNA, the TCRdb D assignment of TRBD2 cannot be verified. From germline, CDR1 is SGHDT and CDR2 YYEEEE. The CDR3 runs 15 residues.

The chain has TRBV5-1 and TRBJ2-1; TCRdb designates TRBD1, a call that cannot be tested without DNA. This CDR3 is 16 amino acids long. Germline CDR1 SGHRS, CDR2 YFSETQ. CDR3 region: CASSSTPTGTVNEQFF.

The CDR3 spells CASSLGRGAFF. The chain carries TRBV7-9 and TRBJ1-1; the D call of TRBD1 rests on TCRdb alone, since no DNA is present to check it. The CDR3 spans 11 residues. Germline values: CDR1 SEHNR, CDR2 FQNEAQ (reference sequence). The full variable domain, with the rest looked up from reference TRBV7-9 and TRBJ1-1, is DTGVSQNPRHKITKRGQNVTFRCDPISEHNRLYWYRQTLGQGPEFLTYFQNEAQLEKSRLLSDRFSAERPKGSFSTLEIQRTEQGDSAMYLCASSLGRGAFFGQGTRLTVV.

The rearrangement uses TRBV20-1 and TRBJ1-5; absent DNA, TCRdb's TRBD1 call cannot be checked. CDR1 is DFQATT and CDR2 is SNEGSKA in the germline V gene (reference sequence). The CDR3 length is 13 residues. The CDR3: CSARGQATQPQHF.